This T cell receptor (beta chain) was profiled in a study of blood T cells in healthy people across ages (dated by TCRdb to about 2015). In the study overall: Template switching captured roughly one uniquely barcoded TCR beta cDNA molecule per two T cells in model experiments. The study measured age-related changes in TCR beta repertoire diversity using deep sequencing normalized with unique cDNA molecular identifiers. The donors were split into four age groups: young (average roughly 15 years), middle-aged (about 40), aged (62) and long-lived (over 80). To avoid experimental bias, donors of different ages were randomly spread across the sequencing lanes. Using the same blood draw, the study looked at two additional independent replicas of 1 million unique cDNA reads for two donors, one aged 18 to 30 and the other aged 80 or older.

Donors were 30 to 45 systemically healthy Caucasian individuals from Russia aged roughly 6 to 90 years. Approximately 10 milliliters of peripheral blood were collected from each donor into EDTA-treated Vacutainer tubes. PBMCs were isolated by Ficoll-Paque density-gradient centrifugation, with at least 6.5 million obtained per sample. Trizol reagent was used to extract total RNA from PBMCs, with at least 5.5 micrograms per sample. Naive CD45RAhigh/CD27high T cell percentages were measured by flow cytometry on a PBMC aliquot from every donor. The germline V gene encodes CDR1 MNHEY and CDR2 SVGAGI. The CDR3 numbers 15 residues from cysteine through phenylalanine. The sequence is cut down to CDR3 DNA, 45 bases in frame from base 1. The V end loses 2 bases and the J end loses 9 bases, and a stretch of 19 bases separates them. Libraries were prepared through 5' RACE. The instrument given in TCRdb is Illumina HiSeq 2500. A second 7 to 11 cycle PCR used a sample-barcoded 5' primer and a J-beta primer mix. A template-switch 5' adaptor carrying 12 random nucleotides introduced a unique molecular identifier onto each TCR beta cDNA molecule. Each sample yielded at least 3 million CDR3-containing paired-end reads. First-strand cDNA was synthesized from all RNA with the Mint cDNA synthesis kit, primed by a TRBC-specific oligonucleotide. Following uracil-DNA glycosylase treatment, a first 18-cycle PCR with universal primers M1SS and BC2_uni_R was performed on all cDNA. For the original study's pipeline: For normalization, 1 million high-quality reads, each with a distinct molecular identifier, were randomly selected from each sample. Reads sharing molecular identifiers were discarded rather than binned into consensus sequences. MiTCR, set to a Q25 quality threshold and the strictest error-elimination algorithm, was used for CDR3 identification, clonotype clustering and error correction. Lower-bound total TCR beta diversity was estimated with a nonparametric unseen species model using Euler transformation. TCRdb reanalyzed the raw reads on its own, using fastp at Q25 for trimming and MiXCR for clone calling, and kept in-frame beta chains. Identical CDR3 proteins give one entry, which carries the most common genes and DNA. The V and J calls here are based on TCRdb, not the publication. Recorded for this sample are some 1.4 million distinct CDR3 sequences; roughly 40% of them occurred a single time. The leading ten clones occupy 6.5% to 10% of the sample.

Study-wide findings and limitations: There was a strong correlation between observed TCR beta diversity and the percentage of naive T cells measured by flow cytometry. Compared with the aged group, more naive CD4+ T cells, fewer expanded clones and increased TCR diversity were shown by the long-lived group, suggesting age selection. Since profiling was done on bulk unsorted PBMCs, naive and antigen-experienced compartments could not be conclusively compared. Donor CMV infection status was unknown, potentially confounding age-related changes in expanded clonotypes. Estimates of total diversity from one million sequenced T cells were regarded as lower bounds and underestimates. Observed TCR beta diversity per million T cells fell roughly linearly with age, and a significant reduction was already apparent by age about 38.

Worth noting for this clonotype: Its antigen remains undetermined. No much larger clonotype is one base removed from it; base qualities were not supplied.

Sequenced: blood. The sequence was collected from a woman in her late teens or twenties in good health. The chain is made from TRBV6-5 and TRBJ2-5; the best D guess is TRBD2, with 6 bases matching. The CDR3 region has the sequence CASSYGGDGTGAQYF. The nucleotide sequence reads TGTGCCAGCAGTTACGGTGGGGACGGAACGGGGGCCCAGTACTTC.